The 10 T cell receptor beta chains reported below all come from one sample, sequenced in a study of blood T cell repertoires in COVID-19. Libraries were prepared by immunoSEQ multiplex PCR; TCRdb keeps only in-frame clonotypes and omits some of them. The sample lists some 110,000 clones, approximately 83% occurring once. Sequencing was performed on peripheral blood. All receptors come from a woman aged 70-85 years with acute or convalescent COVID-19.

This clone was seen a handful of times. The chain has TRBV11-3 and TRBJ1-2; 9 nucleotides align to TRBD1. V shed 5 bases and J 5 bases; nucleotides not matched to a gene: 12. CDR3 length: 16 residues. Germline CDR1 reads SGHNT; CDR2 reads YENEEA. The CDR3 spells CASSRRFPGQGYGYTF. The CDR3 DNA sequence: TGTGCCAGCAGCCGTCGTTTCCCGGGACAGGGTTATGGCTACACCTTC.

The CDR3: CASSLGTGSGANVLTF. DNA of the CDR3: TGTGCCAGCAGCTTAGGGACAGGGTCTGGGGCCAACGTCCTGACTTTC. This chain connects TRBV7-9 to TRBJ2-6; 8 bases agree with TRBD1. Trimming cost V 1 base and J 1 base; bases outside gene matches: 0. CDR3 length equals 16 residues. CDR1 and CDR2 (germline): SEHNR, FQNEAQ (reference sequence).

This chain uses TRBV2 with TRBJ2-1; 9 bases are a match to TRBD1. The CDR3 has 14 amino acids. Germline V lookup: CDR1 SNHLY, CDR2 FYNNEI. J gave up 8 bases and V 7 bases, and 9 bases lay outside the gene matches. CDR3 bases: TGTGCCAGCACTTCCGGACAGGGGACGTATGAGCAGTTCTTC. This sequence encodes CASTSGQGTYEQFF.

This clone was seen only once. The chain is built from TRBV18 and TRBJ2-3; 7 bases map to TRBD2. V gave up 0 bases and J gave up 0 bases; unmatched junction bases: 6. CDR1 is KGHSH and CDR2 is LQKENI in the germline V gene. The CDR3 runs to 17 residues. The CDR3 DNA reads as TGTGCCAGCTCACCACCTGTTTGGGAGGGGAGCACAGATACGCAGTATTTT. Protein: CASSPPVWEGSTDTQYF.

This sequence joins TRBV4-2 and TRBJ1-6; TRBD1 matches 8 bases. V was pared by 4 bases and J by 6 bases, with 5 bases of the junction left unmatched. Germline values: CDR1 LGHNA, CDR2 YNFKEQ. CDR3 length equals 15 residues. The CDR3 reads CASSPGTGTNSPLHF. CDR3 nucleotides: TGTGCCAGCAGCCCGGGGACAGGCACTAATTCACCCCTCCACTTT.

This chain connects TRBV4-1 to TRBJ2-1; TRBD1 aligns across 9 bases. CDR3 length: 14 amino acids. The ends lost 4 bases at V and 9 bases at J; junction bases unmatched: 7. Germline-derived CDR1 and CDR2 are MGHRA and YSYEKL. The CDR3 nucleotides read TGCGCCAGCAGCCCCGGGACAGGGAACGGTGAGCAGTTCTTC. It is translated as CASSPGTGNGEQFF.

The chain combines TRBV7-2 with TRBJ1-2; TRBD1 matches at 7 bases. The CDR3 is made up of 15 amino acids. Trimming took 2 bases from V and 6 from J; bases not matched to a gene: 9. Germline CDR1 is SGHTA and CDR2 is FQGNSA. This CDR3 reads CASSLTGARGNGYTF. The DNA for the CDR3 is TGTGCCAGCAGCTTAACAGGGGCGAGGGGAAATGGCTACACCTTC.

The chain joins TRBV7-2 to TRBJ1-1; no clear D gene. The CDR3 contains 13 residues. V was pared by 4 bases and J by 0 bases, with 6 bases between. The germline gives CDR1 SGHTA, CDR2 FQGNSA. CDR3 bases: TGTGCCAGCAGCTCCCAGATGAACACTGAAGCTTTCTTT. As protein: CASSSQMNTEAFF.

J is TRBJ1-3 and V is TRBV10-2; 9 bases align to TRBD1. Trimming removed 6 bases from V and 4 bases from J; junction bases left unmatched: 7. The CDR3 loop spans 15 amino acids. Germline-derived CDR1 and CDR2 are WSHSY and SAAADI. CDR3 nucleotide sequence: TGCGCCAGCAGCGGGGACAGGGAGGGGGGAAACACCATATATTTT. It encodes CASSGDREGGNTIYF.

This clone occurred once. The chain links TRBV27 to TRBJ2-5; D possibly corresponds to TRBD2 (7 bases). The CDR3 loop spans 14 amino acids. Germline V gives CDR1 MNHEY, CDR2 SMNVEV (reference sequence). The V gene lost 6 bases and the J gene lost 5 bases, with 16 bases spanning the gap. CDR3 nucleotide sequence: TGTGCCAGCAGCCACTCAGGGGAGGGGGAGACCCAGTACTTC. Translating it yields CASSHSGEGETQYF.